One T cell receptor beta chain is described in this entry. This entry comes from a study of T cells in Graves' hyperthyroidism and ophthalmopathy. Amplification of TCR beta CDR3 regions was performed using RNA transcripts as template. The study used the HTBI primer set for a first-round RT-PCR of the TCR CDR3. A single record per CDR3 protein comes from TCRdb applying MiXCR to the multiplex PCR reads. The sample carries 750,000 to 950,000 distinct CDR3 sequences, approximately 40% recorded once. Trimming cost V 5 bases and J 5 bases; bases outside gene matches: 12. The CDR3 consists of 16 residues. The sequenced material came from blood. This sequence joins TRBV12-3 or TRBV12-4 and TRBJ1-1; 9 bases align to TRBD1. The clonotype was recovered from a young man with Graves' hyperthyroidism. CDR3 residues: CASSPGLQGALTEAFF. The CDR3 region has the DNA TGTGCCAGCAGTCCCGGTCTACAGGGGGCGCTTACTGAAGCTTTCTTT.